This T cell receptor (beta chain) is from a study of T cell repertoires in cytomegalovirus infection. On the study more broadly: Matching HLA type, along with CMV infection, was indicated by public TCR beta signatures.

CDR1 is DFQATT and CDR2 is SNEGSKA in the germline V gene (reference sequence). This CDR3 contains 15 residues. V was shortened by 4 bases and J by 5 bases, with 20 bases between the two germline ends. For this clonotype: Its antigen is still unknown.

Points from the study as a whole: Dominating the ex vivo response were TCR beta clonotypes that were CMV-specific and HLA-C-restricted. Cumulative public TCR beta family frequency identified carriers of CMV plus the relevant HLA.

One entry per CDR3 protein results from TCRdb running MiXCR on the reads. The data hold about 180,000 distinct CDR3 sequences, with approximately 15% observed a single time. The chain couples TRBV20-1 to TRBJ1-2; D possibly corresponds to TRBD1 (5 bases). Sequenced material: PBMCs. The source is a human donor in good health (CMV status not recorded). Some clones in this sample may be carry-over from other donors' samples. CDR3 in amino acids: CSAISTGGARYGYTF. CDR3 nucleotide sequence: TGCAGTGCTATTTCTACCGGGGGAGCGAGATATGGCTACACCTTC.